This passage covers 14 T cell receptor beta chains from one sample sequenced in a study of blood T cells in healthy people across ages (dated by TCRdb to the mid-2010s). Library preparation was by 5' RACE. The run used an Illumina HiSeq 2500. A second PCR of roughly 7 to 11 cycles was performed with a sample-barcoded 5' primer and a J-beta primer mix. The public reads were reanalyzed by TCRdb: fastp trimming at Q25, MiXCR alignment, in-frame beta chains only. Rows are combined by CDR3 protein, so each entry shows the most common genes and DNA. Across this sample there are 650,000 to 800,000 distinct CDR3 sequences, with over 40% seen only once. The ten top clones hold around an eighth of the sample. Sample: blood. These receptors originate from a woman of 80 years or more in good health.

As for this clonotype: This may arise from a read error, as a much more abundant clone is one base away. The chain is built from TRBV28 and TRBJ2-4; either TRBD1 or TRBD2 may fit D (5 bases each). Germline V gene data show CDR1 as MDHEN and CDR2 as SYDVKM. The CDR3 length is 15 residues. CDR3 residues: CAGSSPGPIKNIQYF. CDR3 DNA: TGTGCCGGCAGTAGTCCGGGACCGATCAAAAACATTCAGTACTTC.

This clonotype was seen ten or more times. This chain links TRBV9 with TRBJ2-3; 7 positions match TRBD2. The V gene end was trimmed by 2 bases and the J gene end by 5 bases; junction bases not matched to a gene: 8. The CDR3 runs to 15 residues. Germline V gene data show CDR1 as SGDLS and CDR2 as YYNGEE. The CDR3 region is CASSVGGSGEDTQYF. CDR3 DNA sequence: TGTGCCAGCAGCGTGGGCGGGAGCGGGGAAGATACGCAGTATTTT. The full variable domain, rest sourced from reference TRBV9 and TRBJ2-3, is DSGVTQTPKHLITATGQRVTLRCSPRSGDLSVYWYQQSLDQGLQFLIQYYNGEERAKGNILERFSAQQFPDLHSELNLSSLELGDSALYFCASSVGGSGEDTQYFGPGTRLTVL.

This clonotype has a count of ten or more. This chain links TRBV12-3 or TRBV12-4 with TRBJ2-1, with 11 bases fitting TRBD2. The V segment lost 6 bases and the J segment 6 bases; nucleotides outside the gene matches: 7. There are 15 residues in the CDR3. The CDR3 region has the DNA TGTGCCAGCAGACTCACCGGGACTAGCGGCAATGAGCAGTTCTTC. Translated: CASRLTGTSGNEQFF.

Remarks on this clonotype: A clone one base away is much larger, so this may be a read error. The V and J genes are TRBV5-1 and TRBJ2-1; D is uncertain. Germline loops: CDR1 SGHRS, CDR2 YFSETQ. The V end lost 0 bases, the J end lost 12 bases, and 10 bases lay between the germline ends. The CDR3 covers 12 residues. As DNA, the CDR3 is TGCGCCAGCAGCTTGGAGAAGGATGGGCAGTTCTTC. Translation: CASSLEKDGQFF.

DNA for the CDR3: TGCAGCGTTGGACAGGGGCCGAGCTCCTACAATGAGCAGTTCTTC. Amino acids: CSVGQGPSSYNEQFF. This sequence joins TRBV29-1 and TRBJ2-1; TRBD1 matches 8 bases. With 4 bases clipped from V and 0 bases from J, the junction kept 5 bases outside the gene matches. The CDR3 spans 15 residues. From germline, CDR1 is SQVTM and CDR2 ANQGSEA.

The rearrangement joins TRBV4-2 to TRBJ2-5; 10 nucleotides agree with TRBD2. Looked up from germline, CDR1 is LGHNA and CDR2 is YNFKEQ. Losses at the gene ends were 0 bases for V and 5 bases for J; bases not matched to a gene: 3. The CDR3 consists of 15 residues. The CDR3 loop reads CASSQEASGGETQYF. CDR3 sequence (DNA): TGTGCCAGCAGCCAAGAGGCTAGCGGGGGCGAGACCCAGTACTTC.

Concerning this clonotype: With a much larger clone just one base away, this may be a read error. The gene calls are TRBV7-3 and TRBJ1-2; D gene uncertain. This CDR3 contains 13 residues. Trimming cost V 5 bases and J 6 bases, with 13 bases left between them. Germline CDR1 reads SGHTA; CDR2 reads FQGTGA. CDR3 nucleotides: TGTGCCAGCAGCACCCCTGGGTCCCATGGCTACACCTTC. Translation: CASSTPGSHGYTF. Based on the CDR3 plus reference TRBV7-3 and TRBJ1-2, the full variable domain is GAGVSQTPSNKVTEKGKYVELRCDPISGHTALYWYRQSLGQGPEFLIYFQGTGAADDSGLPNDRFFAVRPEGSVSTLKIQRTERGDSAVYLCASSTPGSHGYTFGSGTRLTVV.

The chain combines TRBV20-1 with TRBJ2-7, with a weak D call TRBD1 (6 bases). Trimming shortened V by 5 bases and J by 0 bases, and 8 bases separated the two germline ends. CDR3 length: 12 residues. The germline V gene encodes CDR1 DFQATT and CDR2 SNEGSKA (reference sequence). As DNA, the CDR3 is TGCAGTGCTGGACAGAGCTCCTACGAGCAGTACTTC. As protein: CSAGQSSYEQYF.

This clonotype has only one observation. The gene calls are TRBV7-2 and TRBJ1-5; the match to TRBD1 covers 8 bases. The CDR3 contains 17 residues. Looked up from germline, CDR1 is SGHTA and CDR2 is FQGNSA. With V trimmed by 5 bases and J by 1 base, 10 bases remained unmatched. The DNA for the CDR3 is TGTGCCAGCAGCGTAGACAGGGGACGACGCAGCAATCAGCCCCAGCATTTT. It codes for CASSVDRGRRSNQPQHF.

The chain carries TRBV27 and TRBJ1-2; 9 nucleotides align to TRBD1. V was pared by 7 bases and J by 6 bases, with 9 bases of the junction left unmatched. Germline values: CDR1 MNHEY, CDR2 SMNVEV (reference sequence). This CDR3 has 14 amino acids. The CDR3 region has the DNA TGTGCCAGCACCACGACAGGGGGGGAAGATGGCTACACCTTC. Its translation is CASTTTGGEDGYTF.

The CDR3 coding sequence is TGTGCCAGCAGCTTAAATAGCTTCACAGATACGCAGTATTTT. Encoded protein: CASSLNSFTDTQYF. The J gene is TRBJ2-3, the V gene TRBV7-2; D remains unclear. Germline V lookup: CDR1 SGHTA, CDR2 FQGNSA. The CDR3 contains 14 residues. The V gene lost 2 bases and the J gene lost 2 bases, with 8 bases spanning the gap.

This clonotype has just a few counts. Since a much larger clone is just one base distant, this may be a read error. The chain joins TRBV25-1 to TRBJ2-1; 12 bases are shared with TRBD1. The DNA end is more similar to TRBJ2-7, so the J call may be wrong. The CDR3 runs to 15 residues. Germline lookup yields CDR1 MGHDK and CDR2 SYGVNS. CDR3 loop: CASTGGTGGYNEQYF. The CDR3 DNA follows: TGTGCCAGCACGGGAGGGACAGGGGGCTACAATGAGCAGTACTTC.

This sequence joins TRBV7-9 and TRBJ2-3, with a tentative D call TRBD1 (6 bases). Germline CDR1 and CDR2: SEHNR and FQNEAQ (reference sequence). The CDR3 runs 14 residues. Trimming took 5 bases from V and 6 from J, leaving 15 bases between them. DNA of the CDR3: TGTGCCAGCAGCGGTCGTACAGGGAGTGATACGCAGTATTTT. It codes for CASSGRTGSDTQYF.

In the case of this clonotype: A read error may explain this, as a much larger clone is one base away. This chain uses TRBV12-3 or TRBV12-4 with TRBJ2-1; TRBD2 matches 7 bases. CDR3 length: 15 residues. CDR3 amino acids: CACSPMGTTGNEQFF. Here the CDR3 DNA reads TGTGCCTGCAGTCCAATGGGGACTACCGGCAATGAGCAGTTCTTC.